The rows below give T cell receptor beta chains drawn from one sample of a study of T cell repertoires in cytomegalovirus infection. Antigens for these TCRs are unknown. TCRdb called the reads again in MiXCR, with one record for every CDR3 protein. The data contain roughly 570,000 distinct CDR3 sequences, around 40% of them seen just once; the ten biggest clones take up about half. This material consisted of cultured PBMCs, taken from culture after CMV antigen stimulation. These receptor sequences come from a human donor in good health (CMV status not recorded). Some clones in this sample may be carry-over from other donors' samples. Each CDR3 is given without its conserved first and last residue. A D gene is named only where the DNA matches it firmly.

j_call v_call d_call cdr3_aa
TRBJ2-5 TRBV4-1 TRBD2 ASKLAGGPSETQY
TRBJ2-2 TRBV3-1 NA ASSPSATGELF
TRBJ1-6 TRBV7-2 NA ASSRSGGIYNSPLH
TRBJ2-1 TRBV6-6 TRBD2 ASSYSASGGFYNEQF
TRBJ2-3 TRBV4-1 TRBD2 ASSQEGSGGLADTQY
TRBJ2-3 TRBV24-1 TRBD2 ATSDLDSGGVGDTQY
TRBJ2-7 TRBV7-2 TRBD1 ASSPGQAIYEQY
TRBJ1-4 TRBV12-3/TRBV12-4 NA ASSLWAGGEKLF
TRBJ1-3 TRBV7-2 NA ASSLKSTGTIY
TRBJ1-2 TRBV19 NA ASKGRPYGYT
TRBJ2-7 TRBV6-2/TRBV6-3 TRBD1 ASRQTGTGGYEQY
TRBJ2-5 TRBV12-5 TRBD2 ASGLGLAGETGETQY
TRBJ1-4 TRBV4-2 TRBD1 ASSQFMGQTNEKLF
TRBJ1-5 TRBV28 NA ASSFSPGTMNQPQH
TRBJ1-4 TRBV7-2 NA ASVLRSGTGNEKLF
TRBJ2-1 TRBV11-3 TRBD2 ASSLPGEGHQTSGTINEQF
TRBJ2-7 TRBV19 TRBD2 ASRPNPGLGPYEQY
TRBJ1-4 TRBV5-4 TRBD1 ASSAGTGPTNEKLF
TRBJ1-1 TRBV4-3 NA ASSQDLLREYEAF
TRBJ2-1 TRBV7-2 TRBD1 ASSLVGTGENEQF
TRBJ2-5 TRBV10-3 TRBD1 AIKGQQETQY
TRBJ1-6 TRBV7-2 NA ASSLRGFYNSPLH
TRBJ2-2 TRBV4-3 NA ASSQDSGYGGELF
TRBJ2-3 TRBV5-1 NA ASSWQGRADTQY
TRBJ2-7 TRBV28 NA ASSLYQASSYEQY
TRBJ1-2 TRBV7-2 NA ASTESWGAHGYT
TRBJ1-5 TRBV7-2 NA ASSLGQPNSNQPQH
TRBJ1-1 TRBV6-2/TRBV6-3 NA ASSYAGGAEAF
TRBJ1-6 TRBV5-4 NA ASSSALGSYNSPLH
TRBJ2-3 TRBV7-4 NA ASSLLFRQAQY
TRBJ1-1 TRBV7-2 NA ASSTSGNTEAF